One and the same sample provided the 8 T cell receptor beta chains below, sequenced in a study of blood T cells in healthy people across ages. PCR was performed a second time for about 7 to 11 cycles using a sample-barcoded 5' primer and a J-beta primer mix. TCRdb itself ran the 5' RACE reads through MiXCR, one entry per CDR3 protein. Here the sample spans 850,000 to 1,300,000 distinct CDR3 sequences, 40% to 50% being singletons. What was sequenced was blood. Receptor source: a woman aged 60-75 years in good health.

This clonotype was seen more than once but under ten times. The chain couples TRBV7-2 to TRBJ2-7; D is perhaps TRBD2 (5 bases). Germline CDR1 and CDR2: SGHTA and FQGNSA. V gave up 2 bases and J gave up 0 bases, with 20 bases separating them. This CDR3 is 18 amino acids long. CDR3 sequence reads: CASSLHLGAAALSYEQYF. CDR3 nucleotide sequence: TGTGCCAGCAGCTTACATCTTGGAGCGGCTGCCCTCTCCTACGAGCAGTACTTC.

V and J are TRBV15 and TRBJ2-6; no reliable D call. Germline V CDR1 and CDR2: LNHNV, YYDKDF (reference sequence). Trimming took 1 base from V and 0 from J, leaving 7 bases between them. The CDR3 has 16 residues. CDR3 residues: CATSRGPNSGANVLTF. The CDR3 DNA follows: TGTGCCACCAGCAGAGGTCCAAACTCTGGGGCCAACGTCCTGACTTTC.

This chain joins TRBV20-1 and TRBJ2-7, with 13 bases fitting TRBD2. Germline assignment: CDR1 DFQATT and CDR2 SNEGSKA (reference sequence). This CDR3 has 16 amino acids. Trimming took 0 bases from V and 5 from J; bases not matched to a gene: 7. CDR3 amino acids: CSARDPRTSGSDEQYF. In DNA form, the CDR3 reads TGCAGTGCTAGAGACCCTCGGACTAGCGGGAGTGACGAGCAGTACTTC.

This clonotype was seen more than once but under ten times. This sequence joins TRBV3-1 and TRBJ2-1; 8 bases are shared with TRBD1. The germline gives CDR1 LGHDT, CDR2 YNNKEL (reference sequence). The CDR3 contains 14 residues. The junction had 6 bases not matched to a gene; V was cut back by 1 base and J by 10 bases. The CDR3 here is CASSQGTGYSEQFF. In nucleotides, the CDR3 is TGTGCCAGCAGCCAAGGGACAGGGTACAGCGAGCAGTTCTTC.

The chain's CDR3 is CASSSAGTGPGEQFF. The CDR3 DNA sequence: TGTGCCAGCAGCTCAGCGGGGACTGGCCCAGGGGAGCAGTTCTTC. The rearrangement uses TRBV7-2 and TRBJ2-1; 7 bases agree with TRBD2. The CDR3 is made up of 15 amino acids. Germline-derived CDR1 and CDR2 are SGHTA and FQGNSA. The junction had 13 bases not matched to a gene; V was cut back by 4 bases and J by 10 bases.

This sequence joins TRBV5-5 and TRBJ2-7, with D uncertain. V lost 6 bases to trimming and J lost 0 bases, with 19 bases between them. This CDR3 contains 16 residues. The germline V gene encodes CDR1 SGHKS and CDR2 YYEKEE (reference sequence). CDR3 residues: CASTPGIGLSSYEQYF. Here the CDR3 DNA reads TGTGCCAGCACCCCTGGGATTGGGTTGAGCTCCTACGAGCAGTACTTC.

V usage is TRBV7-8 and J usage is TRBJ2-4, with D possibly TRBD2 on 6 matching bases. V lost 1 base and J lost 7, with 11 bases in between. This CDR3 has 14 residues. CDR1 SGHVS and CDR2 FQNEAQ come from the germline V gene. CDR3 loop: CASSLVAGTNIQYF. The CDR3, as DNA: TGTGCCAGCAGCTTAGTTGCGGGAACGAACATTCAGTACTTC.

V is TRBV29-1 and J is TRBJ2-2; 8 bases line up with TRBD2. This CDR3 is 15 amino acids long. With 6 bases clipped from V and 3 bases from J, the junction kept 9 bases outside the gene matches. CDR1 is SQVTM, CDR2 ANQGSEA, per germline. The chain's CDR3 is CSVKAGALYTGELFF. DNA of the CDR3: TGCAGCGTCAAAGCGGGAGCACTATACACCGGGGAGCTGTTTTTT.